Listed below are T cell receptor beta chains from one sample, sequenced in a study of shared clonotypes between healthy human individuals. Measured with immunoSEQ multiplex PCR; TCRdb has only the in-frame clones, and not every one. The repertoire includes approximately 600,000 clones, around 96% of them detected once, and over 0.09% sits in the top ten. Sequencing was performed on naive CD8+ T cells sorted from blood. The receptors stem from a woman under 40 in good health. The CDR3 runs from the conserved cysteine through the conserved F or W. A D gene is named only where the DNA matches it firmly. Rows give clone size only sometimes, using once, few, many, or a class for an expanded clone.

V	D	J	size	CDR3	DNA
TRBV9	-	TRBJ2-2	-	CASSVAGGLAGELFF	TGTGCCAGCAGCGTAGCGGGGGGCCTCGCCGGGGAGCTGTTTTTT
TRBV19	TRBD2	TRBJ2-1	-	CASSSPRLALYNEQFF	TGTGCCAGTAGTTCGCCCCGACTAGCGCTTTACAATGAGCAGTTCTTC
TRBV7-9	TRBD2	TRBJ2-3	-	CASSSDRLAGNADTQYF	TGTGCCAGCAGCTCCGACAGACTAGCGGGAAACGCAGATACGCAGTATTTT
TRBV7-2	TRBD2	TRBJ2-1	-	CASSLSGSSYNEQFF	TGTGCCAGCAGCTTAAGCGGGAGCTCCTACAATGAGCAGTTCTTC
TRBV4-1	TRBD1	TRBJ2-7	-	CASSDTMGTGSRLEQYF	TGCGCCAGCAGCGACACTATGGGGACAGGGTCGCGTCTCGAGCAGTACTTC
TRBV30	TRBD1	TRBJ1-2	-	CAWSNRGSNYGYTF	TGTGCCTGGAGTAACAGGGGATCTAACTATGGCTACACCTTC
TRBV5-4	-	TRBJ1-1	few	CASSLEGNTEAFF	TGTGCCAGCAGCTTGGAGGGGAACACTGAAGCTTTCTTT
TRBV6-1	TRBD1	TRBJ2-7	-	CASSEAGQGGEQYF	TGTGCCAGCAGTGAAGCAGGACAGGGGGGCGAGCAGTACTTC
TRBV6-6	TRBD1	TRBJ1-3	-	CASSPTGGFKTIYF	TGTGCCAGCAGTCCTACAGGGGGCTTCAAAACCATATATTTT
TRBV19	TRBD1	TRBJ2-7	-	CASSGRDRGVRYSYEQYF	TGTGCCAGTAGTGGCCGGGACAGGGGTGTGCGGTACTCCTACGAGCAGTACTTC
TRBV29-1	-	TRBJ2-1	-	CSVEHLEGFDEQFF	TGCAGCGTCGAGCATTTGGAGGGCTTCGATGAGCAGTTCTTC
TRBV7-9	TRBD2	TRBJ2-5	-	CASSWTSSQETQYF	TGTGCCAGCAGCTGGACTAGCAGCCAAGAGACCCAGTACTTC